This T cell receptor beta chain was sequenced during a study of blood T cells in healthy people across ages. There are a few counts of this clonotype. It was with a sample-barcoded 5' primer and a J-beta primer mix that a second PCR of roughly 7 to 12 cycles was run. In TCRdb, the 5' RACE reads were re-called with MiXCR into one record per CDR3 protein. Among some 1.5 million distinct CDR3 sequences, approximately 28% were seen once, and the ten largest hold around 7.7%. The sequencing input was blood. The receptor's source is a young woman in good health.

Here the CDR3 DNA reads TGCAGTGCCCCCGGGGGGACTAGCACAGATACGCAGTATTTT. Its translation is CSAPGGTSTDTQYF. The J gene is TRBJ2-3, the V gene TRBV20-1; 7 positions agree with TRBD2. Trimming at V came to 6 bases and at J to 0 bases, leaving 6 bases not matched to a gene. The CDR3 contains 14 residues. Per germline, CDR1 DFQATT and CDR2 SNEGSKA (reference sequence).